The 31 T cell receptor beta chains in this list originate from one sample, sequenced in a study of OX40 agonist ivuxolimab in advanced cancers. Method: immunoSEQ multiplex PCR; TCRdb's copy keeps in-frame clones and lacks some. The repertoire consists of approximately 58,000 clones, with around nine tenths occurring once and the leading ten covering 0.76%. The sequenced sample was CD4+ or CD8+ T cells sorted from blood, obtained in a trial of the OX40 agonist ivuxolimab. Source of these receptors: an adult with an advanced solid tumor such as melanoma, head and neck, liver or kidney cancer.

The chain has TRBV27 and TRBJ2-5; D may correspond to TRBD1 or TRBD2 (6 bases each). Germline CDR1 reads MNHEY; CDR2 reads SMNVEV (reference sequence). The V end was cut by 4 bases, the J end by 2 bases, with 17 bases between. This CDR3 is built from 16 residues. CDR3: CASSSGAGGGQETQYF. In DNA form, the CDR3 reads TGTGCCAGCAGTTCCGGGGCAGGAGGGGGGCAAGAGACCCAGTACTTC.

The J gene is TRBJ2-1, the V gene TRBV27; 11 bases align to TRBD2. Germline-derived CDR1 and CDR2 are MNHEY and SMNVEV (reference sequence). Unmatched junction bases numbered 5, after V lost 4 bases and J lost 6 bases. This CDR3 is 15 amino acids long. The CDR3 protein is CASSSLAGVFNEQFF. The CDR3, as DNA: TGTGCCAGCAGTTCACTAGCGGGAGTTTTCAATGAGCAGTTCTTC.

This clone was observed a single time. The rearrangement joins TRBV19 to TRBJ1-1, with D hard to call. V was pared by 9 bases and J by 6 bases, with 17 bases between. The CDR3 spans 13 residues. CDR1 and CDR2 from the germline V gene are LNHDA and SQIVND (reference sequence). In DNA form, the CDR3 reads TGTGCCAGCGCCTACACCGTGGGCTCTGAAGCTTTCTTT. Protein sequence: CASAYTVGSEAFF.

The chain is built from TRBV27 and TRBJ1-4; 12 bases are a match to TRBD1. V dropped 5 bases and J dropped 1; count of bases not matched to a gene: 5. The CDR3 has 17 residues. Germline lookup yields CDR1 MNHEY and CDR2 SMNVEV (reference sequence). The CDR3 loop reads CASSPRDRGRTNEKLFF. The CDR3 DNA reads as TGTGCCAGCAGTCCTCGGGACAGGGGGCGAACTAATGAAAAACTGTTTTTT.

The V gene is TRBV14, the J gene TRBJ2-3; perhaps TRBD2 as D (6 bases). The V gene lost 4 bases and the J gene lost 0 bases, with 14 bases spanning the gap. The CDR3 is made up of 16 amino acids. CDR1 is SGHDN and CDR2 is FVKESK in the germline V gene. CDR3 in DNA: TGTGCCAGCAGCCTTCGGGACTTCCAAAGCACAGATACGCAGTATTTT. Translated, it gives CASSLRDFQSTDTQYF.

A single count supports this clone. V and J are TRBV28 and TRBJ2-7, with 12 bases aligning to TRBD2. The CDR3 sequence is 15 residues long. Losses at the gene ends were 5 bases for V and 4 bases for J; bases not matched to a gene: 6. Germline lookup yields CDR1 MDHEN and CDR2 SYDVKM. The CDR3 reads CASSQGLAGQYEQYF. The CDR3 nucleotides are TGTGCCAGCAGTCAGGGACTAGCGGGCCAATACGAGCAGTACTTC.

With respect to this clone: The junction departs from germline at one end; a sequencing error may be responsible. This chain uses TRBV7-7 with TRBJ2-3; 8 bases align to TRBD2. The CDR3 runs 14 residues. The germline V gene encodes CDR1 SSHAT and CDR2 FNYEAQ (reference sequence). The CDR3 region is CASSPGTSPDTQYF. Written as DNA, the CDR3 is TGTGCTAGCAGCCCCGGGACTAGTCCAGATACGCAGTATTTT.

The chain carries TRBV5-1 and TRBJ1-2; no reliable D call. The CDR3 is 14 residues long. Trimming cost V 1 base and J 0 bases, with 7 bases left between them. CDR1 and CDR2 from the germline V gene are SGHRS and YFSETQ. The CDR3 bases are TGCGCCAGCAGCTTGCACACGTCTAACTATGGCTACACCTTC. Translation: CASSLHTSNYGYTF.

The CDR3 DNA sequence: TGTGCCAGTAGTATTAGCGGGATAAACAATGAGCAGTTCTTC. Translating gives CASSISGINNEQFF. The V and J genes are TRBV19 and TRBJ2-1, with 8 bases that match TRBD2. The V and J ends lost 3 bases and 5 bases, in that order; junction bases with no gene match: 3. The length of the CDR3 is 14 residues. Germline lookup yields CDR1 LNHDA and CDR2 SQIVND (reference sequence).

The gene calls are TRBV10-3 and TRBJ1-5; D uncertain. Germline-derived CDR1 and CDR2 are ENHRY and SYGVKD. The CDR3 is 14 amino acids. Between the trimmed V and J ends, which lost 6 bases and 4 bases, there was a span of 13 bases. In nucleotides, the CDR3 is TGTGCCATCAGCCCCGTTCGGGATAATCAGCCCCAGCATTTT. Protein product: CAISPVRDNQPQHF.

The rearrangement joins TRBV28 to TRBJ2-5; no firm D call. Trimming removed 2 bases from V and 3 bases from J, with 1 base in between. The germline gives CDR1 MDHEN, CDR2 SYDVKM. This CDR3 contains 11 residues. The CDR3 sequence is CASSLEETQYF. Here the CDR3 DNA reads TGTGCCAGCAGTTTAGAAGAGACCCAGTACTTC.

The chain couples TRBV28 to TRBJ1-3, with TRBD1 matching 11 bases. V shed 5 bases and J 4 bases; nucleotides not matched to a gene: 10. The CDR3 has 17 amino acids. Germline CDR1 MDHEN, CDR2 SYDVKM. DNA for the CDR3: TGTGCCAGCAGTCCGCACGGGACAGGGGGAGCCGGAAACACCATATATTTT. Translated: CASSPHGTGGAGNTIYF.

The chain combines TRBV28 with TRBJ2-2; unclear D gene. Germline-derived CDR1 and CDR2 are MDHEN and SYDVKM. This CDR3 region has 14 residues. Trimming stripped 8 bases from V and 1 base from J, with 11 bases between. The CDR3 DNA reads TGTGCCAGCCTTTATTCGGAGAACACCGGGGAGCTGTTTTTT. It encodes CASLYSENTGELFF.

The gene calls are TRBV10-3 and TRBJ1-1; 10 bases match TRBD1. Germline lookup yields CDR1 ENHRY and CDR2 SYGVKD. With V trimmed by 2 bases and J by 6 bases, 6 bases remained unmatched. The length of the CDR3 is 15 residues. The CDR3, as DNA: TGTGCCATCAGTGAGCGGGACAGGGGAAGGGCTGAAGCTTTCTTT. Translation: CAISERDRGRAEAFF.

The CDR3 nucleotides are TGTGCCAGCAGCTCAGCCGGGGCGGAGACCCAGTACTTC. This encodes CASSSAGAETQYF. This sequence joins TRBV5-4 and TRBJ2-5; either TRBD1 or TRBD2 may supply D (5 bases each). The CDR3 spans 13 residues. Germline CDR1 SGHNT, CDR2 YYREEE (reference sequence). Deletions cut 3 bases from V and 5 bases from J, with 11 bases between.

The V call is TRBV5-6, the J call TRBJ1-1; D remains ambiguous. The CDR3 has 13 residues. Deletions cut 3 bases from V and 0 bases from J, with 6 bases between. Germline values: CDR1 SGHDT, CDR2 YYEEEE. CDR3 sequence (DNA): TGTGCCAGCAGCTGGACCGTGAACACTGAAGCTTTCTTT. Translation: CASSWTVNTEAFF.

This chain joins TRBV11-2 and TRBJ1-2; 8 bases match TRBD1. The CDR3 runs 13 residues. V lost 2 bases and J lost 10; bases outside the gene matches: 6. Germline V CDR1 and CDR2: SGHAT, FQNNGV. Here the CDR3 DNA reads TGTGCCAGCAGCTTAAGGACAGGGATTGACTACACCTTC. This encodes CASSLRTGIDYTF.

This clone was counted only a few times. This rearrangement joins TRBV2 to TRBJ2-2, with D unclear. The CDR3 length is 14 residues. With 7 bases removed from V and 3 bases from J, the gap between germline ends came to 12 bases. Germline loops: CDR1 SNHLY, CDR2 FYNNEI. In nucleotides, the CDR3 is TGTGCCAGCATGTCGCAGGAATACACCGGGGAGCTGTTTTTT. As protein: CASMSQEYTGELFF.

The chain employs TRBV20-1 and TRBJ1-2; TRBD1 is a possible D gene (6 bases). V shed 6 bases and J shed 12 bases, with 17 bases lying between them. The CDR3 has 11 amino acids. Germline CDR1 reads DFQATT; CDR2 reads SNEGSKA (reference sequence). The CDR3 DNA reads TGCAGTGCATATGGACTCCGACAGGACACCTTC. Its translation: CSAYGLRQDTF.

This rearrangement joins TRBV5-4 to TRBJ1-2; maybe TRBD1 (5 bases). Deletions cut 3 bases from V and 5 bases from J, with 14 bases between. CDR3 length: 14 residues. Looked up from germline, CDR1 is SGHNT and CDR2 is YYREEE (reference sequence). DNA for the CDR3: TGTGCCAGCAGCTCCGGGGGGAATGGGTATGGCTACACCTTC. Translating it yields CASSSGGNGYGYTF.

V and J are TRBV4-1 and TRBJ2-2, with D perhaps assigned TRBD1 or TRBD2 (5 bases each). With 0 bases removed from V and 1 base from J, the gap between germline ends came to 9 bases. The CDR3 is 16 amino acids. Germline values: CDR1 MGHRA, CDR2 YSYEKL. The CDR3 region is CASSQDREKNTGELFF. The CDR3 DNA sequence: TGCGCCAGCAGCCAAGACAGGGAGAAGAACACCGGGGAGCTGTTTTTT.

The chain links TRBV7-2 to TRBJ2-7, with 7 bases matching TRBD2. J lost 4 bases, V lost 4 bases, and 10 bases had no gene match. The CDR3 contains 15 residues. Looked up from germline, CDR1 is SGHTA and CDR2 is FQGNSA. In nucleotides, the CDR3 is TGTGCCAGCAGCTCCACCTGGGGAGGGAGTTACGAGCAGTACTTC. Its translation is CASSSTWGGSYEQYF.

The CDR3: CASSLGPQSYEQYF. The CDR3 DNA reads TGCGCCAGCAGCTTGGGACCGCAATCCTACGAGCAGTACTTC. The chain is built from TRBV5-1 and TRBJ2-7; D call uncertain. Trimming pared 0 bases from V and 1 base from J, leaving 8 bases between. CDR1 is SGHRS and CDR2 is YFSETQ in the germline V gene. The CDR3 extends over 14 amino acids.

The CDR3 protein is CASSNDGPSTDTQYF. Here the CDR3 DNA reads TGTGCCAGCAGCAACGACGGACCGAGCACAGATACGCAGTATTTT. The gene calls are TRBV7-9 and TRBJ2-3; no clear D. The CDR3 runs to 15 residues. The V gene's germline CDR1 is SEHNR and CDR2 FQNEAQ (reference sequence). Trimming pared 5 bases from V and 0 bases from J, leaving 12 bases between.

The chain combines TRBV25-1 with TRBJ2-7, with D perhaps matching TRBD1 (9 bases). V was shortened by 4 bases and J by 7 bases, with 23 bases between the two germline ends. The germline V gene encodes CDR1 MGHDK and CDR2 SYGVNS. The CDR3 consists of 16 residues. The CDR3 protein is CASSVDRDRVAGEQYF. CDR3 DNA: TGTGCCAGCAGTGTCGACCGGGACAGGGTAGCGGGGGAGCAGTACTTC.

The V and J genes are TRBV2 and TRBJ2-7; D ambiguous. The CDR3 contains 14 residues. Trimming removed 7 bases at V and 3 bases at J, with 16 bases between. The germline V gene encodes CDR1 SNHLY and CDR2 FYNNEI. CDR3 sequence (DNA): TGTGCCAGCAACGACCATTCCCGGAGCTACGAGCAGTACTTC. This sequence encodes CASNDHSRSYEQYF.

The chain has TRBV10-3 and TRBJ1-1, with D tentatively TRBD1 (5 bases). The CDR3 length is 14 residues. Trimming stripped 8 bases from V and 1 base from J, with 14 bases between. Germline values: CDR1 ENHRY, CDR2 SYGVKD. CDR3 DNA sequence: TGTGCCATCCGACAGTTAGAGGCGAACACTGAAGCTTTCTTT. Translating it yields CAIRQLEANTEAFF.

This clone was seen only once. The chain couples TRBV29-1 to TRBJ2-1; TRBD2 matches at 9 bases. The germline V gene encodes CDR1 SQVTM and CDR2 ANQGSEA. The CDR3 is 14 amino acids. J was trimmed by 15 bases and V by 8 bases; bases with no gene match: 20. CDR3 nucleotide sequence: TGCAGCTGCTGGTATGGGGCGGGAGGGCCTCCTACGTTCTTC. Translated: CSCWYGAGGPPTFF.

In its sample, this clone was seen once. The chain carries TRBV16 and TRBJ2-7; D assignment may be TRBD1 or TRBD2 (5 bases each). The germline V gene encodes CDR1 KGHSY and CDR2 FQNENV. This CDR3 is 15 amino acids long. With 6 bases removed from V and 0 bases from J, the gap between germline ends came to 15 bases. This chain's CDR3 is CASRQPGASSYEQYF. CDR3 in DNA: TGTGCCAGCAGACAACCCGGGGCCAGCTCCTACGAGCAGTACTTC.

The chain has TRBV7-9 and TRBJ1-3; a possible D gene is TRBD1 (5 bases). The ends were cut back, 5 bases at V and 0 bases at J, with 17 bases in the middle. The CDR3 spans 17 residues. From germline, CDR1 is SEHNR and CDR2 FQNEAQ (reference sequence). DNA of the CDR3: TGTGCCAGCAGCCACCACCGCACCGACAGCTCTGGAAACACCATATATTTT. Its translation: CASSHHRTDSSGNTIYF.

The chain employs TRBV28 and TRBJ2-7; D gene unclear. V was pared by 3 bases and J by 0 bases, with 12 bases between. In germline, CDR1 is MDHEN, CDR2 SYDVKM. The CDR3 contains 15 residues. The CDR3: CASSFNARGSYEQYF. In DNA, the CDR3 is TGTGCCAGCAGTTTTAATGCCAGAGGCTCCTACGAGCAGTACTTC. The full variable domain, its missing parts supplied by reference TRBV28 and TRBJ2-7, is DVKVTQSSRYLVKRTGEKVFLECVQDMDHENMFWYRQDPGLGLRLIYFSYDVKMKEKGDIPEGYSVSREKKERFSLILESASTNQTSMYLCASSFNARGSYEQYFGPGTRLTVT.